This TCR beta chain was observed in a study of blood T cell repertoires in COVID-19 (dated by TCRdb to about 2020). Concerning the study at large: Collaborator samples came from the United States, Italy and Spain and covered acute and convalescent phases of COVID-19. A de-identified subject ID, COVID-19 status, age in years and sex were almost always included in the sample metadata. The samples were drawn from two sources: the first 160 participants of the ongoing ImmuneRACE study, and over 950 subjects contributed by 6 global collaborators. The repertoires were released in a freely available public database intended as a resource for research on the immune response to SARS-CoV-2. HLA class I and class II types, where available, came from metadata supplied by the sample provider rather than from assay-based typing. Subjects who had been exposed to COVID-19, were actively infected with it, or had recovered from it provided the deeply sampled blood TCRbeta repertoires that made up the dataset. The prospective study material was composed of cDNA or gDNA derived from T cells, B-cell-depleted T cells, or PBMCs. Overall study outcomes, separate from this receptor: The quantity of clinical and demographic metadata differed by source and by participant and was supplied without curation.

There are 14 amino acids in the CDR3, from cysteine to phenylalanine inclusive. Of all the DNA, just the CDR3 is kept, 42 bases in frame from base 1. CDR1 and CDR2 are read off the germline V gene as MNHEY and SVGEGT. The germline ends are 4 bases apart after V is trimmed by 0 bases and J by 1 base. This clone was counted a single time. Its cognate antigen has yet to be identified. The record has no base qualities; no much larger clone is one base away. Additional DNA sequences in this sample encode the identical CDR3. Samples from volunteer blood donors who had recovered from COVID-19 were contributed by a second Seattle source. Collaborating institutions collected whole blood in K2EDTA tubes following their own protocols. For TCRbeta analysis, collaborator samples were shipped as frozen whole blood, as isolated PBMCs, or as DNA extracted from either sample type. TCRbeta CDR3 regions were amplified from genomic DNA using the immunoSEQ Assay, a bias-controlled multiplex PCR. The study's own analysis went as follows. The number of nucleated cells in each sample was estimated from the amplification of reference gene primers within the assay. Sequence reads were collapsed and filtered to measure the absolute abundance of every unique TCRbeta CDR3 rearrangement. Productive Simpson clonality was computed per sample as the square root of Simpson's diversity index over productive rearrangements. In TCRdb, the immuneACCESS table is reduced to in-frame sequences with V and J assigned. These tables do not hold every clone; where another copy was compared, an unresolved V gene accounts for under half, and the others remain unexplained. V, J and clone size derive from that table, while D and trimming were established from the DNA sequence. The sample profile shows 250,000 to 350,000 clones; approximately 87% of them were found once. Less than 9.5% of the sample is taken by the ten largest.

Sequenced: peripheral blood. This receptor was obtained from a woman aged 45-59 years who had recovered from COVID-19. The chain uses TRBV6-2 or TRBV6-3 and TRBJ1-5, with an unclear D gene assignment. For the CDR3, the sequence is CASSYSRSNQPQHF. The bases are TGTGCCAGCAGTTACTCGCGGAGCAATCAGCCCCAGCATTTT.